One T cell receptor (beta chain) is described in this entry. This record comes from a study of cytotoxic CD8 clonotypes in ibrutinib-treated CLL. The data were produced by immunoSEQ multiplex PCR, yet TCRdb's version contains in-frame clones alone and is incomplete. The sample has fewer than 400,000 clones, approximately 67% seen once. CDR3 length: 14 residues. Germline values: CDR1 MNHNS, CDR2 SASEGT. V dropped 0 bases and J dropped 3; count of bases not matched to a gene: 1. The TCR was taken from a human donor with chronic lymphocytic leukemia. The chain employs TRBV6-1 and TRBJ2-7; 8 bases line up with TRBD2. The sequences come from PBMCs, collected after 36 months of ibrutinib treatment. The CDR3: CASSEATSGYEQYF. The DNA of the CDR3 is TGTGCCAGCAGTGAAGCCACTAGCGGCTACGAGCAGTACTTC.